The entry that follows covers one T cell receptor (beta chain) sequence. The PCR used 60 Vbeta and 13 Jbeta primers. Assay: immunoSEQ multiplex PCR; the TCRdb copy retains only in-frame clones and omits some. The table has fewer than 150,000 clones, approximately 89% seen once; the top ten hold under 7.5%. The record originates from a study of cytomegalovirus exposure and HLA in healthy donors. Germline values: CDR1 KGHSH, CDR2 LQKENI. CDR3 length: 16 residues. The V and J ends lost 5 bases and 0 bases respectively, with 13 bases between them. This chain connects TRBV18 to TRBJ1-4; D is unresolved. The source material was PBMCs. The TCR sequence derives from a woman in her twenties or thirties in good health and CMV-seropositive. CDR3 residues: CASSSRTPSTNEKLFF. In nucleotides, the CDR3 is TGTGCCAGCTCATCTCGGACTCCTTCAACTAATGAAAAACTGTTTTTT.